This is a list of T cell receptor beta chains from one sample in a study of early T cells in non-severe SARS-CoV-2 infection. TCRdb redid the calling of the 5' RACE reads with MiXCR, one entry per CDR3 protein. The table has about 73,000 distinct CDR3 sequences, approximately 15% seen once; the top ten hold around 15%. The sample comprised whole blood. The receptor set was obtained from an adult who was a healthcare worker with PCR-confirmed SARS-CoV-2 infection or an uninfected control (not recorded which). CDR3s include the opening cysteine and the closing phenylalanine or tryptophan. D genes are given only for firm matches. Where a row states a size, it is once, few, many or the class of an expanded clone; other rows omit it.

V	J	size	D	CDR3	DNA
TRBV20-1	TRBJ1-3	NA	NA	CSARDPTTYSGNTIYF	TGCAGTGCTAGAGATCCGACGACCTACTCTGGAAACACCATATATTTT
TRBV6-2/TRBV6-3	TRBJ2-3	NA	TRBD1	CASSYHDRAKDTQYF	TGTGCCAGCAGTTACCACGACAGGGCTAAAGATACGCAGTATTTT
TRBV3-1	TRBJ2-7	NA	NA	CASSQALIPREQYF	TGTGCCAGCAGCCAAGCCCTAATCCCGCGCGAGCAGTACTTC
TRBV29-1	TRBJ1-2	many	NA	CSVVDTRGQGYTF	TGCAGCGTTGTGGACACCCGCGGACAGGGCTACACCTTC
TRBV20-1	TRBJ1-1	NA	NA	CSASSSEGVYPTAFF	TGCAGTGCTAGTTCCTCGGAAGGGGTCTACCCTACAGCTTTCTTT
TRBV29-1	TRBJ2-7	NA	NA	CSVGRGGTYEQYF	TGCAGCGTTGGACGGGGCGGAACCTACGAGCAGTACTTC
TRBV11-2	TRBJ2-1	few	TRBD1	CASSYSGTGTYNEQFF	TGTGCCAGCAGTTATTCCGGGACAGGAACCTACAATGAGCAGTTCTTC
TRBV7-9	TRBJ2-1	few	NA	CAIQSPNEQFF	TGTGCCATTCAATCTCCCAATGAGCAGTTCTTC
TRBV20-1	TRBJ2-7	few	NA	CSARDTSLSSYEQYF	TGCAGTGCTAGGGACACTAGTCTTAGCTCCTACGAGCAGTACTTC
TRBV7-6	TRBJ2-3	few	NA	CASSLDVYTDTQYF	TGTGCCAGCAGCTTAGATGTTTACACAGATACGCAGTATTTT
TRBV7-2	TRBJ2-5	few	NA	CASSLDGNSQETQYF	TGTGCCAGCAGCTTAGATGGGAATTCACAAGAGACCCAGTACTTC
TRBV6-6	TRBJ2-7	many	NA	CASHPLAAGVYEQYF	TGTGCCAGCCACCCCCTCGCAGCGGGTGTCTACGAGCAGTACTTC
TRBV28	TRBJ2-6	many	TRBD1	CASTPAQGDRRSAGANVLTF	TGTGCCAGCACCCCAGCACAAGGGGACAGGCGTTCGGCGGGGGCCAACGTCCTGACTTTC
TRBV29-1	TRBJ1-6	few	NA	CSARDTVNSPLHF	TGCAGCGCCCGGGACACGGTGAATTCACCCCTCCACTTT
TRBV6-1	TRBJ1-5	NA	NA	CASRDGRTWPQHF	TGTGCCAGCAGAGACGGACGGACGTGGCCCCAGCATTTT
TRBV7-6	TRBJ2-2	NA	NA	CASSLAVLGGRTPGSCFF	NA
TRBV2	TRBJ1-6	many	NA	CASSATSPLHF	TGTGCCAGCAGCGCTACTTCACCCCTCCACTTT
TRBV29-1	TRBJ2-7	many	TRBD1	CSVGGGSYGEQYF	TGCAGCGTTGGAGGGGGCTCATATGGCGAGCAGTACTTC
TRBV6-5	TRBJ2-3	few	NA	CASKRLPAGADTQYF	TGTGCCAGCAAACGTCTCCCAGCTGGCGCAGATACGCAGTATTTT
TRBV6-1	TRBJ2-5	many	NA	CASTARGAETQYF	TGTGCCAGCACAGCCAGGGGCGCAGAGACCCAGTACTTC
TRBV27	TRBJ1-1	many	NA	CASSTTQIGGEAFF	TGTGCCAGCAGTACGACCCAAATCGGGGGTGAAGCTTTCTTT
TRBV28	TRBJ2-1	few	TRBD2	CASSWTSGIYNEQFF	TGTGCCAGCAGTTGGACTAGCGGTATATACAATGAGCAGTTCTTC
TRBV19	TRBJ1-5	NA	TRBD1	CASRPPGQVNQPQHF	TGTGCCAGTAGGCCCCCGGGACAGGTCAATCAGCCCCAGCATTTT
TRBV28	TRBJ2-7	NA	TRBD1	CASSLWGQGVDYEQYF	TGTGCCAGCAGTTTATGGGGGCAGGGGGTAGATTACGAGCAGTACTTC
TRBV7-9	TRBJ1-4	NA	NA	CASSLGTHATNEKLFF	TGTGCCAGCAGCCTCGGGACACATGCAACTAATGAAAAACTGTTTTTT
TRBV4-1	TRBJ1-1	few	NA	CASSQANLVMNTEAFF	TGCGCCAGCAGCCAAGCCAACCTAGTCATGAACACTGAAGCTTTCTTT
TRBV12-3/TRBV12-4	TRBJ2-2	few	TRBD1	CASSSRTGSTGELFF	TGTGCCAGCAGTTCACGGACAGGGAGTACCGGGGAGCTGTTTTTT
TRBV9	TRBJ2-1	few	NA	CASSVELHYNEQFF	TGTGCCAGCAGCGTAGAACTACACTACAATGAGCAGTTCTTC
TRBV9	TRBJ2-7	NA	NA	CASSAGRLSSYEQYF	TGTGCCAGCAGCGCTGGACGCCTGAGCTCCTACGAGCAGTACTTC
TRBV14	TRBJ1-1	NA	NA	CASSGSRGISEAFF	TGTGCCAGCAGCGGATCCAGGGGTATTTCTGAAGCTTTCTTT
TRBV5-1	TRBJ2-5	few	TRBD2	CASSSTSGGAQETQYF	TGCGCCAGCAGCTCCACGAGCGGGGGGGCTCAGGAGACCCAGTACTTC
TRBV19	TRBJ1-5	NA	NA	CASTKGRSGNQPQHF	TGTGCCAGCACCAAGGGGAGATCGGGCAATCAGCCCCAGCATTTT
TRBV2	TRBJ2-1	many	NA	CASSETDEQFF	TGTGCCAGCAGTGAAACGGATGAGCAGTTCTTC
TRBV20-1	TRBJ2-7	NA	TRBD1	CSARCSVNQGAREQYF	TGCAGTGCTAGATGCTCGGTCAATCAGGGGGCGAGGGAGCAGTACTTC
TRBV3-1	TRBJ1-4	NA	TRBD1	CASSQSGTVNEKLFF	TGTGCCAGCAGCCAAAGCGGGACAGTAAATGAAAAACTGTTTTTT
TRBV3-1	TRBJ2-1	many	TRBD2	CASSRGRVGEQFF	TGTGCCAGCAGCCGAGGGAGGGTAGGCGAGCAGTTCTTC
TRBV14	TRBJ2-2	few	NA	CASSRIGKNTGELFF	TGTGCCAGCAGCCGGATAGGGAAAAACACCGGGGAGCTGTTTTTT
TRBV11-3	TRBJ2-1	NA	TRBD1	CASSLAGTASLDEQFF	TGTGCCAGCAGCTTAGCCGGGACAGCCAGTTTAGATGAGCAGTTCTTC
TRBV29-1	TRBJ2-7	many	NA	CSVEEGRGEQYF	TGCAGCGTTGAAGAGGGCCGTGGCGAGCAGTACTTC
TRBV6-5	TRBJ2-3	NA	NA	CAIIPPGAGGTDTQYF	TGTGCCATAATCCCGCCGGGAGCGGGCGGAACAGATACGCAGTATTTT